This TCR beta chain was recovered during a study of T cell changes during pregnancy in multiple sclerosis. The V end was cut by 5 bases, the J end by 7 bases, with 8 bases between. From germline, CDR1 is MNHEY and CDR2 SMNVEV (reference sequence). This CDR3 contains 12 residues. The data were produced by immunoSEQ multiplex PCR, yet TCRdb's version contains in-frame clones alone and is incomplete. The table records about 70,000 clones, approximately 92% of them present only once. This material consisted of CD8+ T cells from peripheral blood mononuclear cells, taken in the third trimester of pregnancy. The source is a female donor in good health, enrolled as a control in a pregnancy study. This chain joins TRBV27 and TRBJ2-2; no clear D gene. The CDR3 loop is CASSDTRGELFF. The CDR3 DNA is TGTGCCAGCAGTGACACCCGCGGGGAGCTGTTTTTT.